A selection of T cell receptor beta chains follows, all from one sample in a study of blood T cell repertoires in COVID-19. Method: immunoSEQ multiplex PCR; TCRdb's copy keeps in-frame clones and lacks some. The data show 200,000 to 250,000 clones, 85% to 90% seen once. What was sequenced was PBMCs or T cells enriched from blood (not recorded which). Source of these receptors: a woman aged 45-59 years in a cohort exposed to, infected with or recovered from COVID-19 (not recorded which). Both conserved end residues are part of each CDR3. A D gene is named only where the DNA matches it firmly. Where a row states a size, it is once, few, many or the class of an expanded clone; other rows omit it.

TRBD1	TRBJ2-2	TRBV4-3	NA	CASSQDGTGIYYAGELFF	TGCGCCAGCAGCCAAGATGGGACAGGGATTTATTACGCCGGGGAGCTGTTTTTT
TRBD1	TRBJ2-2	TRBV29-1	NA	CSVEGTGGPDTGELFF	TGCAGCGTTGAAGGGACAGGGGGCCCCGACACCGGGGAGCTGTTTTTT
TRBD1	TRBJ1-2	TRBV28	NA	CASSPTGGRYGYTF	TGTGCCAGCAGTCCGACAGGGGGAAGATATGGCTACACCTTC
NA	TRBJ1-1	TRBV28	NA	CASIGHLNTEAFF	TGTGCCAGCATTGGACACTTGAACACTGAAGCTTTCTTT
NA	TRBJ2-5	TRBV7-8	NA	CASSKTRAGGQTQYF	TGTGCCAGCAGCAAGACTAGGGCGGGCGGTCAGACCCAGTACTTC
NA	TRBJ2-2	TRBV10-3	many	CAISESDTGELFF	TGTGCCATCAGTGAGTCCGACACCGGGGAGCTGTTTTTT
NA	TRBJ2-5	TRBV29-1	NA	CSGGGTAGETQYF	TGCAGCGGGGGGGGCACAGCGGGAGAGACCCAGTACTTC
TRBD1	TRBJ2-7	TRBV7-9	NA	CASSVTGTGTTYEQYF	TGTGCCAGCAGCGTAACCGGGACAGGGACAACCTACGAGCAGTACTTC
NA	TRBJ1-3	TRBV5-6	once	CASSLGYAGDSGNTIYF	TGTGCCAGCAGCTTGGGGTACGCAGGGGATAGTGGAAACACCATATATTTT
NA	TRBJ1-1	TRBV18	NA	CASSRDSEAFF	TGTGCCAGCTCACGGGACTCTGAAGCTTTCTTT
NA	TRBJ1-1	TRBV6-5	NA	CASTNTGRGNTEAFF	TGTGCCAGCACCAACACGGGTAGGGGGAACACTGAAGCTTTCTTT
NA	TRBJ1-1	TRBV3-1/TRBV3-2	NA	CASSLRVSNTEAFF	TGTGCCAGCAGCCTTCGAGTATCTAACACTGAAGCTTTCTTT
NA	TRBJ2-1	TRBV28	NA	CASQVEWRGNEQFF	TGTGCCAGCCAAGTAGAATGGAGGGGCAATGAGCAGTTCTTC
NA	TRBJ1-2	TRBV28	NA	CASSLLYGYTF	TGTGCCAGCAGTTTACTCTATGGCTACACCTTC
NA	TRBJ2-7	TRBV11-3	NA	CASSLDIRQDPSYEQYF	TGTGCCAGCAGCTTAGATATTCGACAGGACCCCTCCTACGAGCAGTACTTC
NA	TRBJ1-5	TRBV7-8	few	CASSLAGGAGNQPQHF	TGTGCCAGCAGCTTAGCTGGGGGCGCGGGCAATCAGCCCCAGCATTTT
NA	TRBJ2-4	TRBV4-2	once	CASSPAGSGNQDF	TGTGCCAGCAGCCCGGCGGGGTCGGGAAATCAGGACTTC
NA	TRBJ1-1	TRBV9	NA	CASSVESRSNTEAFF	TGTGCCAGCAGCGTAGAGTCCAGGTCAAACACTGAAGCTTTCTTT
NA	TRBJ2-1	TRBV5-6	NA	CASSLDRGNEQFF	TGTGCCAGCAGCCTAGACCGGGGCAATGAGCAGTTCTTC
TRBD2	TRBJ2-1	TRBV9	NA	CASSPRGGANNEQFF	TGTGCCAGCAGCCCGCGCGGGGGGGCGAATAATGAGCAGTTCTTC
TRBD1	TRBJ1-5	TRBV10-3	once	CAISATSQGAGQPQHF	TGTGCCATCAGTGCGACCAGTCAGGGGGCTGGTCAGCCCCAGCATTTT
TRBD1	TRBJ1-1	TRBV5-1	NA	CASSFQGAANTEAFF	TGCGCCAGCAGCTTTCAGGGGGCGGCAAACACTGAAGCTTTCTTT
TRBD1	TRBJ1-6	TRBV7-2	NA	CASSLVSGQGGPLHF	TGTGCCAGCAGCTTAGTGTCGGGACAGGGTGGACCCCTCCACTTT
NA	TRBJ2-2	TRBV7-8	NA	CASSLQGASSGELFF	TGTGCCAGCAGCTTACAGGGCGCGAGTTCCGGGGAGCTGTTTTTT
NA	TRBJ1-5	TRBV4-2	NA	CASSQSISGPQHF	TGTGCCAGCAGCCAATCTATTTCCGGGCCCCAGCATTTT
NA	TRBJ1-3	TRBV27	NA	CASSPRGGVGVSIYF	TGTGCCAGCAGTCCCCGGGGGGGCGTCGGCGTCTCCATATATTTT
TRBD2	TRBJ2-1	TRBV19	NA	CASSQQLWTSVRNEQFF	TGTGCCAGTAGTCAGCAGTTGTGGACTAGCGTTCGTAATGAGCAGTTCTTC
NA	TRBJ1-2	TRBV27	few	CASSLSSGLYGYTF	TGTGCCAGCAGTTTAAGTTCCGGGTTGTATGGCTACACCTTC
TRBD1	TRBJ1-5	TRBV7-2	NA	CASSLGGTGGLQPQHF	TGTGCCAGCAGCTTAGGAGGGACAGGGGGCTTGCAGCCCCAGCATTTT
NA	TRBJ1-2	TRBV4-2	once	CASSQVGGLEYGYTF	TGTGCCAGCAGCCAAGTGGGAGGGCTCGAGTATGGCTACACCTTC
TRBD1	TRBJ2-1	TRBV24-1	NA	CATRVPHPGQGRCEQFF	TGTGCCACCAGAGTACCCCACCCGGGACAGGGCCGGTGTGAGCAGTTCTTC
TRBD1	TRBJ1-6	TRBV7-8	once	CASSLGGPGQGNSPLHF	TGTGCCAGCAGCTTAGGAGGGCCGGGACAGGGGAATTCACCCCTCCACTTT
TRBD2	TRBJ2-3	TRBV19	NA	CASSTPSGGHTDTQYF	TGTGCCAGTAGTACCCCTAGCGGGGGGCACACAGATACGCAGTATTTT
TRBD1	TRBJ1-1	TRBV5-1	NA	CASSFGHLGTGGTMNTEAFF	TGCGCCAGCAGCTTTGGTCACCTCGGGACAGGGGGAACTATGAACACTGAAGCTTTCTTT
TRBD1	TRBJ1-5	TRBV4-3	NA	CASSRGTGGAQPQHF	TGCGCCAGCAGCCGGGGGACAGGCGGGGCTCAGCCCCAGCATTTT
NA	TRBJ1-2	TRBV29-1	NA	CSVVGVVDYGYTF	TGCAGCGTTGTCGGGGTAGTGGACTATGGCTACACCTTC
TRBD1	TRBJ1-1	TRBV5-4	NA	CASSSKTGGNTEAFF	TGTGCCAGCAGCTCCAAGACAGGGGGTAACACTGAAGCTTTCTTT
TRBD1	TRBJ1-2	TRBV6-5	NA	CASTSDRGRLYGYTF	TGTGCCAGCACAAGCGACAGGGGACGACTCTATGGCTACACCTTC
NA	TRBJ2-1	TRBV5-4	NA	CASSARTASSGSYNEQFF	TGTGCCAGCAGCGCGCGGACAGCAAGTTCAGGGAGCTACAATGAGCAGTTCTTC
TRBD1	TRBJ1-1	TRBV5-1	few	CASSLVGRGREAFF	TGCGCCAGCAGCTTGGTCGGCAGGGGGCGAGAAGCTTTCTTT
TRBD2	TRBJ2-3	TRBV25-1	NA	CASREAARGGTDTQYF	TGTGCCAGCAGAGAGGCGGCGCGGGGGGGCACAGATACGCAGTATTTT
NA	TRBJ2-1	TRBV7-9	NA	CASSLALSGWNEQFF	TGTGCCAGCAGCTTAGCGTTGTCAGGTTGGAATGAGCAGTTCTTC
NA	TRBJ1-4	TRBV4-1	NA	CASSQVGATDEKLFF	TGCGCCAGCAGCCAAGTTGGGGCTACCGATGAAAAACTGTTTTTT
TRBD1	TRBJ1-1	TRBV29-1	NA	CSVVGQGFNTEAFF	TGCAGCGTTGTGGGACAGGGATTCAACACTGAAGCTTTCTTT
NA	TRBJ2-3	TRBV15	NA	CATSRGQDTQYF	TGTGCCACCAGCAGAGGGCAGGATACGCAGTATTTT
NA	TRBJ1-2	TRBV4-2	once	CAIPRQNYNYGYTF	TGTGCCATCCCCCGACAGAATTATAACTATGGCTACACCTTC
TRBD1	TRBJ2-3	TRBV7-3	NA	CASSTQPDRATSTDTQYF	TGTGCCAGCAGCACGCAACCTGACAGGGCCACTAGCACAGATACGCAGTATTTT
NA	TRBJ1-2	TRBV3-1/TRBV3-2	NA	CASTNRGSHGYTF	TGTGCCAGCACTAATCGGGGGTCCCATGGCTACACCTTC
TRBD1	TRBJ2-2	TRBV10-3	NA	CAISEAGGGLFF	TGTGCCATCAGTGAAGCAGGGGGCGGGCTGTTTTTT
NA	TRBJ1-5	TRBV2	NA	CASSESGAPQHF	TGTGCCAGCAGTGAGTCGGGTGCGCCCCAGCATTTT
NA	TRBJ2-2	TRBV11-3	NA	CASSPATGELFF	TGTGCCAGCAGCCCCGCGACCGGGGAGCTGTTTTTT
NA	TRBJ2-5	TRBV28	once	CASSLPGEPKETQYF	TGTGCCAGCAGTTTACCAGGTGAACCAAAAGAGACCCAGTACTTC
TRBD1	TRBJ2-7	TRBV18	NA	CASSPVDRTGSYEQYF	TGTGCCAGCTCACCTGTGGACAGGACAGGGTCCTACGAGCAGTACTTC
NA	TRBJ1-4	TRBV7-9	NA	CASSPGRDGEKLFF	TGTGCCAGCAGCCCTGGGAGGGATGGAGAAAAACTGTTTTTT
TRBD1	TRBJ1-1	TRBV5-1	once	CASSWGTGGTEAFF	TGCGCCAGCAGCTGGGGGACAGGGGGAACTGAAGCTTTCTTT